The subject of this entry is one T cell receptor beta chain. The antigen this receptor binds is unknown. Base qualities are not provided; no much larger clone lies one nucleotide away. The data belong to a study of blood T cell repertoires in COVID-19 (dated by TCRdb to 2020 to 2022). In the study overall: Samples covering the acute and convalescent phases of COVID-19 were provided by collaborators in the United States, Italy and Spain. The prospective study material was composed of cDNA or gDNA derived from T cells, B-cell-depleted T cells, or PBMCs. Deeply sampled blood TCRbeta repertoires from subjects exposed to, actively infected with, or recovered from COVID-19 were included in the dataset. A freely available public database, intended as a resource for researchers studying the immune response to SARS-CoV-2, is where the repertoires were released. Samples came from the ongoing ImmuneRACE study (first 160 participants) plus 1,254 subjects from 6 global collaborators. The sample metadata nearly always contained a de-identified subject ID, COVID-19 status, age in years and sex. Where HLA class I and class II types were available, the types were taken from metadata supplied by the sample provider, not from assay-based typing. Here is what the overall study found, with its caveats: The amount of clinical and demographic metadata varied by source and participant and was provided uncurated.

Enrolling through a virtual design, the prospective study's participants ranged in age from roughly 18 to 95 years and lived across around 25 United States geographic areas. In the prospective study, participants were assigned to cohorts based on the clinical history participants reported in a screening survey and a study questionnaire. In the prospective study, whole blood, serum and a nasopharyngeal or oropharyngeal swab were collected from each participant by mobile phlebotomists. Participants in the prospective study had the option to provide additional blood draws and questionnaires over a roughly 2-month period. Before DNA extraction, prospective study blood samples were shipped either frozen or at room temperature. Trimming removed 0 bases from V and 1 base from J; the gene matches leave 3 bases unexplained. The germline V gene encodes CDR1 SGHTS and CDR2 YDEGEE. From its cysteine to its phenylalanine, the CDR3 spans 15 amino acids. Kept here is only the CDR3 DNA, which spans 45 bases and is read in frame from base 1.

TCRbeta CDR3 regions were amplified from genomic DNA using the immunoSEQ Assay, a bias-controlled multiplex PCR. Under the source paper's analysis protocol: Within the assay, amplification of reference gene primers was used to estimate how many nucleated cells each sample contained. Sequence reads were collapsed and filtered to measure the absolute abundance of every unique TCRbeta CDR3 rearrangement. For each sample, productive Simpson clonality was calculated as the square root of Simpson's diversity index over productive rearrangements. TCRdb obtained this table from immuneACCESS and retained in-frame rearrangements with V and J assigned. These tables miss some clones; where compared with another copy, unresolved V genes account for less than half of the shortfall, and the remainder is unexplained. The V and J calls and clone size are taken from that table; D and trimming were inferred from the DNA. The sample contains about 200,000 clones, roughly 83% of them found a single time. The ten largest clones capture 5% to 7% of the sample.

The rearrangement combines TRBV5-8 with TRBJ1-1; TRBD1 matches 7 bases in the middle. The specimen was PBMCs or T cells enriched from blood (not recorded which). This TCR came from a man in his forties with acute COVID-19. The CDR3 protein is CASSLDRGQNTEAFF. The bases read TGTGCCAGCAGCTTGGACAGGGGTCAGAACACTGAAGCTTTCTTT.